The next 21 T cell receptor beta chains were all read from a single sample in a study of T cell changes during pregnancy in multiple sclerosis (dated by TCRdb to between 2018 and 2020). The library came from the immunoSEQ multiplex PCR assay. This is the immuneACCESS table as TCRdb keeps it, with only in-frame sequences that have V and J called. A part of the clones is gone; compared with another copy, unresolved V genes explain less than half, and the rest is unexplained. The sample table contains fewer than 85,000 clones; only one count was recorded for approximately 90% of them. The ten largest clones add up to about 1.9% of the sample. Sample: peripheral blood, taken before pregnancy. These receptor sequences come from a female donor with multiple sclerosis, enrolled in a pregnancy study.

The V gene is TRBV2, the J gene TRBJ2-7; tentatively, D is TRBD1 (5 bases). Trimming stripped 3 bases from V and 2 bases from J, with 5 bases between. The CDR3 sequence is 12 residues long. The V gene's germline CDR1 is SNHLY and CDR2 FYNNEI. In nucleotides, the CDR3 is TGTGCCAGCAGTGAGGGGCCCTACGAGCAGTACTTC. Amino acids: CASSEGPYEQYF.

This rearrangement joins TRBV7-9 to TRBJ1-1, with 10 bases matching TRBD1. Germline V lookup: CDR1 SEHNR, CDR2 FQNEAQ (reference sequence). This CDR3 has 15 residues. The ends lost 5 bases at V and 1 base at J; junction bases unmatched: 4. The CDR3 loop reads CASSPDRGWNTEAFF. CDR3 bases: TGTGCCAGCAGCCCGGACAGGGGGTGGAACACTGAAGCTTTCTTT.

This clone was picked up a small number of times. The V call is TRBV2, the J call TRBJ2-7, with 7 bases fitting TRBD1. Trimming removed 8 bases from V and 0 bases from J; junction bases left unmatched: 7. The V gene's germline CDR1 is SNHLY and CDR2 FYNNEI. The CDR3 is 14 amino acids. CDR3 DNA: TGTGCCAGCCGGGGACAGATCTTCTCCTACGAGCAGTACTTC. Its protein is CASRGQIFSYEQYF.

The chain couples TRBV15 to TRBJ2-3, with a possible D match to TRBD1 (6 bases). The CDR3 totals 14 residues. Trimming shortened V by 3 bases and J by 5 bases, and 12 bases separated the two germline ends. Germline V gene data show CDR1 as LNHNV and CDR2 as YYDKDF (reference sequence). The CDR3: CATSRRRGGDTQYF. Here the CDR3 DNA reads TGTGCCACCAGCAGGCGTCGAGGGGGAGATACGCAGTATTTT.

As DNA, the CDR3 is TGTGCCAGCAGCCTCCTTCACCTGGACAGGGGAGGCTACACCTTC. Translated, it gives CASSLLHLDRGGYTF. J is TRBJ1-2 and V is TRBV13; the match to TRBD1 covers 9 bases. Germline-derived CDR1 and CDR2 are PRHDT and FYEKMQ (reference sequence). CDR3 length: 15 residues. J gave up 8 bases and V 5 bases, and 12 bases lay outside the gene matches. Drawing the rest from reference TRBV13 and TRBJ1-2, the complete variable domain is AAGVIQSPRHLIKEKRETATLKCYPIPRHDTVYWYQQGPGQDPQFLISFYEKMQSDKGSIPDRFSAQQFSDYHSELNMSSLELGDSALYFCASSLLHLDRGGYTFGSGTRLTVV.

In regard to this clone: The junction differs from germline at one of its ends, possibly a read error. The DNA of the CDR3 is TGTGCCAGCAGCTTACTTGGGGGGAACTCCCACGAGCAGTACTTC. Encoded protein: CASSLLGGNSHEQYF. The rearrangement joins TRBV7-9 to TRBJ2-7, with D tentatively TRBD2 (6 bases). Germline CDR1 is SEHNR and CDR2 is FQNEAQ (reference sequence). The CDR3 runs 15 residues. Complete variable domain (other parts from reference TRBV7-9 and TRBJ2-7): DTGVSQNPRHKITKRGQNVTFRCDPISEHNRLYWYRQTLGQGPEFLTYFQNEAQLEKSRLLSDRFSAERPKGSFSTLEIQRTEQGDSAMYLCASSLLGGNSHEQYFGPGTRLTVT.

The rearrangement joins TRBV4-3 to TRBJ2-3; TRBD2 aligns across 9 bases. Looked up from germline, CDR1 is LGHNA and CDR2 is YSLEER. Trimming at V came to 4 bases and at J to 7 bases, leaving 9 bases not matched to a gene. The CDR3 is 15 residues long. The CDR3 loop is CASSPTSGDLNTQYF. As DNA, the CDR3 is TGCGCCAGCAGCCCGACTAGCGGAGACTTGAATACGCAGTATTTT.

The V and J genes are TRBV6-1 and TRBJ1-1; D gene ambiguous. V was pared by 2 bases and J by 0 bases, with 16 bases between. This CDR3 comprises 17 residues. The germline V gene has CDR1 MNHNS and CDR2 SASEGT. CDR3 residues: CASSERGGPFMNTEAFF. DNA of the CDR3: TGTGCCAGCAGTGAACGAGGAGGGCCCTTCATGAACACTGAAGCTTTCTTT.

The J gene is TRBJ1-6, the V gene TRBV30; tentative D call: TRBD1 (6 bases). CDR1 is GTSNPN and CDR2 is SVGIG in the germline V gene (reference sequence). V lost 1 base and J 10 bases, leaving 8 bases between the germline ends. The length of the CDR3 is 12 residues. The CDR3 is CAWSDDRSPLHF. As DNA, the CDR3 is TGTGCCTGGAGTGATGACAGGTCACCCCTCCACTTT.

The chain links TRBV2 to TRBJ2-3; 9 nucleotides match TRBD2. CDR1 and CDR2 (germline): SNHLY, FYNNEI. The CDR3 length is 14 residues. Germline trimming cut 6 bases from V and 5 bases from J; bases unmatched to any gene: 6. CDR3 residues: CASRLETSGDTQYF. The CDR3 nucleotides read TGTGCCAGCAGGCTAGAGACTAGCGGAGATACGCAGTATTTT. Using reference TRBV2 and TRBJ2-3 for the parts outside the CDR3, the full variable domain is EPEVTQTPSHQVTQMGQEVILRCVPISNHLYFYWYRQILGQKVEFLVSFYNNEISEKSEIFDDQFSVERPDGSNFTLKIRSTKLEDSAMYFCASRLETSGDTQYFGPGTRLTVL.

The rearrangement uses TRBV5-1 and TRBJ2-5; D is possibly TRBD1 (6 bases). Germline V CDR1 and CDR2: SGHRS, YFSETQ. There are 14 residues in the CDR3. The V end was cut by 1 base, the J end by 2 bases, with 9 bases between. In DNA, the CDR3 is TGCGCCAGCAGCTTGACCGGACAGCAAGAGACCCAGTACTTC. Protein sequence: CASSLTGQQETQYF.

This clone is a singleton in its sample. The chain couples TRBV7-3 to TRBJ2-5, with 8 positions matching TRBD2. Germline CDR1 SGHTA, CDR2 FQGTGA. CDR3 length equals 13 residues. Trimming took 5 bases from V and 5 from J; bases not matched to a gene: 4. The CDR3 bases are TGTGCCAGCAGCCGGGGGGGGCACGAGACCCAGTACTTC. Translation gives CASSRGGHETQYF. The full variable domain, with the rest looked up from reference TRBV7-3 and TRBJ2-5, is GAGVSQTPSNKVTEKGKYVELRCDPISGHTALYWYRQSLGQGPEFLIYFQGTGAADDSGLPNDRFFAVRPEGSVSTLKIQRTERGDSAVYLCASSRGGHETQYFGPGTRLLVL.

The chain carries TRBV19 and TRBJ2-3; TRBD2 matches 9 bases. The V gene's germline CDR1 is LNHDA and CDR2 SQIVND (reference sequence). The J segment lost 2 bases and the V segment lost 3 bases, leaving 6 bases of the junction unmatched. The CDR3 has 16 amino acids. DNA of the CDR3: TGTGCCAGTAGTATCCGCGCGGGGGGGCCCACAGATACGCAGTATTTT. Amino acid sequence: CASSIRAGGPTDTQYF.

This clone has more than one count but fewer than ten. CDR3 nucleotide sequence: TGTGCCAGCAGTTACAGGTACAATGAGCAGTTCTTC. This gives the protein CASSYRYNEQFF. V is TRBV7-2 and J is TRBJ2-1, with D possibly TRBD1 on 5 matching bases. Trimming cost V 6 bases and J 4 bases, with 7 bases left between them. Germline CDR1 SGHTA, CDR2 FQGNSA. The CDR3 consists of 12 residues.

CDR3 bases: TGTGCCAGCAGCTTAGAACTCAGCGACGAGCAGTACTTC. It translates to CASSLELSDEQYF. The genes are TRBV7-2 and TRBJ2-7; no clear D gene. The germline gives CDR1 SGHTA, CDR2 FQGNSA. This CDR3 is 13 amino acids long. V was trimmed by 1 base and J by 5 bases, leaving 9 bases between them.

The genes are TRBV7-2 and TRBJ2-1; 7 nucleotides match TRBD1. V shed 6 bases and J 2 bases; nucleotides not matched to a gene: 7. CDR1 is SGHTA, CDR2 FQGNSA, per germline. The CDR3 has 15 residues. The CDR3 nucleotides are TGTGCCAGCAGGTCTCCGGGACAGCCCTACAATGAGCAGTTCTTC. Amino acids: CASRSPGQPYNEQFF.

The genes are TRBV7-2 and TRBJ2-7, with TRBD2 identical over 15 bases. In germline, CDR1 is SGHTA, CDR2 FQGNSA. This CDR3 comprises 17 residues. The trim removed 4 bases at V and 3 bases at J, leaving 7 bases unmatched. CDR3 DNA sequence: TGTGCCAGCAGCTCCAGGACTAGCGGGGGGGCCGTCTACGAGCAGTACTTC. Translating it yields CASSSRTSGGAVYEQYF.

This rearrangement joins TRBV6-6 to TRBJ1-2, with TRBD1 matching 10 bases. The CDR3 spans 16 residues. Germline trimming cut 1 base from V and 8 bases from J; bases unmatched to any gene: 10. Per germline, CDR1 MNHNY and CDR2 SVGAGI (reference sequence). CDR3: CASSYYRDRGVGGYTF. The CDR3 DNA sequence: TGTGCCAGCAGTTACTACCGGGACAGGGGAGTTGGGGGCTACACCTTC.

The gene calls are TRBV19 and TRBJ1-1, with 7 bases that match TRBD1. The CDR3 loop spans 13 amino acids. The germline gives CDR1 LNHDA, CDR2 SQIVND (reference sequence). J gave up 9 bases and V 5 bases, and 9 bases lay outside the gene matches. DNA for the CDR3: TGTGCCAGTAGTCCAAGGGACAGACCCAAAGCTTTCTTT. Residues: CASSPRDRPKAFF.

The chain combines TRBV16 with TRBJ2-7; tentatively, D is TRBD1 (6 bases). Germline CDR1 KGHSY, CDR2 FQNENV. The CDR3 is 15 residues long. The V gene lost 6 bases and the J gene lost 3 bases, with 18 bases spanning the gap. CDR3 sequence: CASRKQGRPDYEQYF. Here the CDR3 DNA reads TGTGCCAGCAGAAAACAGGGACGACCAGACTACGAGCAGTACTTC.

The genes are TRBV27 and TRBJ1-2; TRBD1 matches at 7 bases. The germline V gene encodes CDR1 MNHEY and CDR2 SMNVEV (reference sequence). CDR3 length equals 16 residues. The J segment lost 2 bases and the V segment lost 8 bases, leaving 14 bases of the junction unmatched. The CDR3 region has the DNA TGTGCCAGCGCTAACTACATAAGGGGACAGAACTATGGCTACACCTTC. Encoded protein: CASANYIRGQNYGYTF.